The clone carrying this TCR beta chain was seen a handful of times. What it binds is not known. Deletions cut 5 bases from V and 1 base from J, with 6 bases between. Germline V lookup: CDR1 MDHEN, CDR2 SYDVKM. The CDR3 sequence is 13 residues long. This sample stems from a study of cytomegalovirus exposure and HLA in healthy donors. Study results and caveats: Confirmation in vitro established that a few CMV-associated chains were specific for CMV antigens. Presence/absence analyses assumed roughly uniform sequencing depth across donors, which may not hold. Researchers reportedly found TCR beta sequences accurately predicted most subjects' HLA-A and HLA-B alleles. According to reports, the classifier identified cytomegalovirus status with high specificity and sensitivity.

Amplification used 60 Vbeta primers and 13 Jbeta primers. TCRdb's copy holds only in-frame clones and misses some; the assay was immunoSEQ multiplex PCR. Of 120,000 to 150,000 clones in the sample, less than 85% were seen once. The chain combines TRBV28 with TRBJ1-3, with a weak D call TRBD1 (6 bases). The source of this sequence is a woman between 50 and 59 years old in good health and CMV-seropositive. The sample consisted of PBMCs. The chain's CDR3 is CASSTGSGNTIYF. CDR3 bases: TGTGCCAGCAGTACAGGGTCTGGAAACACCATATATTTT.